This record concerns one T cell receptor (beta chain) sequence. Its antigen is as yet unknown. These data originate in a study of cytomegalovirus exposure and HLA in healthy donors. Turning to the study itself: A data release that came early held roughly 80 million unique TCRs from HLA-typed donors.

The PCR contained 60 Vbeta and 13 Jbeta primers. The protocol was immunoSEQ multiplex PCR, while the TCRdb copy is restricted to in-frame clones and leaves out a portion. In total, the table holds about 79,000 clones. Study results and caveats: Later analysis suggested links between common viral pathogens and several top significant clusters. A reported reduction in N-insertions relative to the 666-donor mean was seen in an Asian-associated ancestry cluster in a later analysis. As confirmed in vitro, three CMV-associated chains were specific for CMV antigens.

Germline CDR1 and CDR2: PRHDT and FYEKMQ (reference sequence). V lost 0 bases and J 6 bases, leaving 11 bases between the germline ends. This CDR3 has 14 residues. This rearrangement joins TRBV13 to TRBJ2-5, with a tentative D call TRBD2 (5 bases). The clonotype was recovered from a man under 40 in good health and CMV-seronegative. Sequenced sample: PBMCs. The CDR3 DNA reads TGTGCCAGCAGCTTAGGACCGGGGATAAAGACCCAGTACTTC. Protein product: CASSLGPGIKTQYF. The variable domain in full, completed from reference TRBV13 and TRBJ2-5, reads AAGVIQSPRHLIKEKRETATLKCYPIPRHDTVYWYQQGPGQDPQFLISFYEKMQSDKGSIPDRFSAQQFSDYHSELNMSSLELGDSALYFCASSLGPGIKTQYFGPGTRLLVL.